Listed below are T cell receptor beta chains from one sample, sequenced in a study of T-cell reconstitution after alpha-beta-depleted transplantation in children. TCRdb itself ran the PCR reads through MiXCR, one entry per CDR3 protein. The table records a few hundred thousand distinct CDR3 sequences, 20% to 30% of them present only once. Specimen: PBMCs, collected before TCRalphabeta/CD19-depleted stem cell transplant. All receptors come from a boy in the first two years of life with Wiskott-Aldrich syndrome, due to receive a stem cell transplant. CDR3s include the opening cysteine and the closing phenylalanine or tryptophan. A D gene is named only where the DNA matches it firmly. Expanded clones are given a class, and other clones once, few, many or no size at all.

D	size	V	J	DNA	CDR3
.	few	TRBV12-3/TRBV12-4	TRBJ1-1	TGTGCCAGCAGTGCACGTGGGAGGGCTTTCTTT	CASSARGRAFF
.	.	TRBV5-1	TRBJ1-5	TGCGCCAGCAGCTTGGGATTGCCCCATCAGCCCCAGCATTTT	CASSLGLPHQPQHF
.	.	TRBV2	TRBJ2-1	TGTGCCAGCTCCCGGGACATGGGCGTGGGTGAGCAGTTCTTC	CASSRDMGVGEQFF
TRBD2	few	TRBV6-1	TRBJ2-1	TGTGCCAGCAAGAGGGTAGCGGGGTACAATGAGCAGTTCTTC	CASKRVAGYNEQFF
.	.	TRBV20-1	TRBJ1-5	TGCAGTGCTAGGGTACAGCCCGATCAGCCCCAGCATTTT	CSARVQPDQPQHF
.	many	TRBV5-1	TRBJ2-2	TGTGCCAGCAGCTTAGACAGTCACACCGGGGAGCTGTTTTTT	CASSLDSHTGELFF
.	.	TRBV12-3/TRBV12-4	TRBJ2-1	TGTGCCAGCACCAGAATATCAGGGACTTCAGAGCAGTTCTTC	CASTRISGTSEQFF
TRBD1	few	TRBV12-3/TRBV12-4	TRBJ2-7	TGTGCCAGCAGACGAGCGGCAGGGGGTAAAGAGCAGTACTTC	CASRRAAGGKEQYF
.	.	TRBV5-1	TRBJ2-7	TGCGCCAGCAGCTTGAGCCTCACGGGGGAGCAGTACTTC	CASSLSLTGEQYF
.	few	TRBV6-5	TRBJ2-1	TGTGCCAGCAGTTACGGCGGCACCAATGAGCAGTTCTTC	CASSYGGTNEQFF
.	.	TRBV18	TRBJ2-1	TGTGCCAGCTCACCAGCAGATTACAATGAGCAGTTCTTC	CASSPADYNEQFF
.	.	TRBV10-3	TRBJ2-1	TGTGCCATCAGTGATAGGGTGGGCGGGAAGCGGACCTACAATGAGCAGTTCTTC	CAISDRVGGKRTYNEQFF
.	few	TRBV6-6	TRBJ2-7	TGTGCCAGCAGTTACATGGGGGACGAGCAGTACTTC	CASSYMGDEQYF
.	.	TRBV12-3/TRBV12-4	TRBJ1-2	TGTGCCAGCAGTTTAACTTCCCCTGGGGGTTATGGCTACACCTTC	CASSLTSPGGYGYTF
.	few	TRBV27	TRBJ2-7	TGTGCCAGCAGAGGTAGGGGTGGCTACGAGCAGTACTTC	CASRGRGGYEQYF
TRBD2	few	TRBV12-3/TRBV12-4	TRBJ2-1	TGTGCCAGCAGTTTATCTAGCGGGAGGACCATTGAGCAGTTCTTC	CASSLSSGRTIEQFF
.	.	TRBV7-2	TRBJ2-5	TGTGCCAGCAGCCAAGACCGGGGGACCCAGTACTTC	CASSQDRGTQYF
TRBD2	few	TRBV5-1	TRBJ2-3	TGCGCCAGGGACCGGGGGGGCCCGGATACGCAGTATTTT	CARDRGGPDTQYF
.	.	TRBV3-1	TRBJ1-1	TGTGCCAGCAGCGCCGCCCCAGGAGCTGAAGCTTTCTTT	CASSAAPGAEAFF
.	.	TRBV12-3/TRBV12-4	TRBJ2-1	TGTGCCAGCAGTTTATGGGTGTCCTCCTACAATGAGCAGTTCTTC	CASSLWVSSYNEQFF
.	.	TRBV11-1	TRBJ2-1	TGTGCCAGCAGCTTAGCTCGCATAGTGGACCGGGAGCGCTACAATGAGCAGTTCTTC	CASSLARIVDRERYNEQFF
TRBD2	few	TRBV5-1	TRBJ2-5	TGCGCCAGCAGCTCCGGACTAGCGGGTACCCGAGAGACCCAGTACTTC	CASSSGLAGTRETQYF
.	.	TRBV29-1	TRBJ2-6	TGCAGCGTTGAAGATCTTCGGGCTTCTGGGGCCAACGTCCTGACTTTC	CSVEDLRASGANVLTF
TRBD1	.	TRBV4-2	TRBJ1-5	TGTGCCAGCAGCCAGGGACAGGGGGGTCAGCCCCAGCATTTT	CASSQGQGGQPQHF
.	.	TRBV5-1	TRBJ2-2	TGCGCCAGCAGCTTTTTACCTGGAGACAGGTTGAACACCGGGGAGCTGTTTTTT	CASSFLPGDRLNTGELFF
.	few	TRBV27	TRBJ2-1	TGTGCCAGCAGTTTATCGCTCCCAGGGGTCGACAATGAGCAGTTCTTC	CASSLSLPGVDNEQFF
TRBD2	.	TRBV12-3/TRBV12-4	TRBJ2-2	TGTGCCAGCAGCAAGACCCATAGCGGGTTTACCGGGGAGCTGTTTTTT	CASSKTHSGFTGELFF
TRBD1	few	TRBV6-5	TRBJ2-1	TGTGCCAGCAGCCTCGGGACAGGGTCGTACGATGAGCAGTTCTTC	CASSLGTGSYDEQFF
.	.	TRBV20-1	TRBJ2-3	TGCAGTGCTAGACGGGGACCGGCCACAGATACGCAGTATTTT	CSARRGPATDTQYF
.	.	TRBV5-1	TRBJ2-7	TGCGCCAGCAGAACGACAGGCGGCCCTACCTACGAGCAGTACTTC	CASRTTGGPTYEQYF
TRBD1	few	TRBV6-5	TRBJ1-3	TGTGCCAGCAGAACCACAGGGGGCACCATATATTTT	CASRTTGGTIYF
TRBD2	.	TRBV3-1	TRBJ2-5	TGTGCCAGCAGCCAAGATCTGAGCGGGAGGAAAGAGACCCAGTACTTC	CASSQDLSGRKETQYF
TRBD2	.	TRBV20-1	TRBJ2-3	TGCAGTGCTAGAGATCCACTGGGGTTGCTAGCGGGAGATACGCAGTATTTT	CSARDPLGLLAGDTQYF
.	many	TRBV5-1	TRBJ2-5	TGCGCCAGCAGCGTCGGTAGGGGTTACCAAGAGACCCAGTACTTC	CASSVGRGYQETQYF
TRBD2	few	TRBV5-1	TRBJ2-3	TGCGCCAGCAGCTTTATTAGCGGGAGGGCCCAAGATACGCAGTATTTT	CASSFISGRAQDTQYF
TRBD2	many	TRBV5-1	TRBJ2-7	TGTGCCAGCAGCTTGGGACTAGGCTTCTACGAGCAGTACTTC	CASSLGLGFYEQYF
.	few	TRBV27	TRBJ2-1	TGTGCCAGCAGTCCGCAGGGGCGGTATGAGCAGTTCTTC	CASSPQGRYEQFF
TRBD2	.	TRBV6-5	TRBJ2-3	TGTGCCAGCAGTTACGCTAGCGGCTACACAGATACGCAGTATTTT	CASSYASGYTDTQYF
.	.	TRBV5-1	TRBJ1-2	TGCGCCAGCAGCTTGGCGTTTGGACAGCCCCAGAACTATGGCTACACCTTC	CASSLAFGQPQNYGYTF
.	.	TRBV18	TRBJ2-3	TGTGCCAGCTCACCACAGCGGACCACAGATACGCAGTATTTT	CASSPQRTTDTQYF
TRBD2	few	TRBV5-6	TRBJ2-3	TGTGCCAGCAGCTTACCTTTGACTAGCGGAGCCCCCGATACGCAGTATTTT	CASSLPLTSGAPDTQYF
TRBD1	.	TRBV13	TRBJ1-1	TGTGCCAGCAGCCCGAAGGACAGGCACACTGAAGCTTTCTTT	CASSPKDRHTEAFF
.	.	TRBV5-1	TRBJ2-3	TGCGCCAGCAGCTTGGGGACACTTTACACAGATACGCAGTATTTT	CASSLGTLYTDTQYF
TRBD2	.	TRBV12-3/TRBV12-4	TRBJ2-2	TGTGCCAGCACCCCGGGGGGGGTCGGCACCGGGGAGCTGTTTTTT	CASTPGGVGTGELFF
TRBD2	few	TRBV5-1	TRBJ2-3	TGCGCCAGCAGCCCGATAGCGGGTGTAGATACGCAGTATTTT	CASSPIAGVDTQYF
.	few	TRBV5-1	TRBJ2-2	TGCGCCAGCAGCTTACCAAAGGCGTCCGGGGAGCTGTTTTTT	CASSLPKASGELFF
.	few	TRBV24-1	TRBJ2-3	TGTGCCACCAGTGATTCTGGGAGTTCCCACACAGATACGCAGTATTTT	CATSDSGSSHTDTQYF
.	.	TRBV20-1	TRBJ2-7	TGCAGTGCTAGAGACGTTACAGGGGGGGTGAGCTCCTACGAGCAGTACTTC	CSARDVTGGVSSYEQYF